This T cell receptor (beta chain) was retrieved from a study of cytomegalovirus exposure and HLA in healthy donors. Study-wide background: As released early, the data held some 85 million unique TCRs from HLA-typed donors. Overall study findings and caveats: Relative to equally common others, HLA-associated TCR beta chains showed greater clonal expansion in a later analysis. TCR beta chain V- and J-gene trimming was linked, in a later analysis, to a missense variant in DCLRE1C. What a later analysis showed was that several of the most significant clusters appeared linked to common viral pathogens.

60 Vbeta and 13 Jbeta primers were used in PCR. TCRdb's copy holds only in-frame clones and misses some; the assay was immunoSEQ multiplex PCR. The table has some 120,000 clones, approximately 80% seen once. Remarks on this clone: Antigen specificity is unknown.

Germline V gene lookup returns CDR1 LGHNT and CDR2 FRNRAP. V was pared by 2 bases and J by 3 bases, with 7 bases between. The CDR3 is 13 amino acids. Sequenced: PBMCs. This receptor was identified in a man aged 30 to 39 in good health and CMV-seropositive. V usage is TRBV12-5 and J usage is TRBJ1-2; weak D call: TRBD1 (6 bases). DNA of the CDR3: TGTGCTAGTGGTTTGAACAGGGACTATGGCTACACCTTC. Its protein product is CASGLNRDYGYTF.